A selection of T cell receptor beta chains follows, all from one sample in a study of cytomegalovirus exposure and HLA in healthy donors. Assay: immunoSEQ multiplex PCR; the TCRdb copy retains only in-frame clones and omits some. The table has more than 90,000 clones, roughly 77% seen once. The specimen sequenced was PBMCs. The origin of the receptors is a man aged 45 to 65 in good health and CMV-seropositive. The CDR3 runs from the conserved cysteine through the conserved F or W. D genes are given only for firm matches. Only part of the rows carry a size: once, few, many, or a class if the clone is expanded.

CDR3 length	J gene	clone size	D gene	V gene	CDR3 protein	CDR3 DNA
18	TRBJ2-7	NA	TRBD1	TRBV7-2	CASSLAPKGTGFPYEQYF	TGTGCCAGCAGCTTAGCCCCTAAGGGGACAGGGTTCCCCTACGAGCAGTACTTC
15	TRBJ2-2	NA	NA	TRBV10-3	CAIRGGGSYTGELFF	TGTGCCATCAGGGGGGGCGGGAGTTACACCGGGGAGCTGTTTTTT
14	TRBJ2-6	few	NA	TRBV15	CATKGLAGANVLTF	TGTGCCACCAAGGGGCTGGCTGGGGCCAACGTCCTGACTTTC
17	TRBJ2-2	NA	TRBD2	TRBV19	CASSPSSGGRNTGELFF	TGTGCCAGTAGCCCGTCTAGCGGGGGAAGGAACACCGGGGAGCTGTTTTTT
16	TRBJ2-6	NA	TRBD1	TRBV28	CASSPGDRAGANVLTF	TGTGCCAGCAGTCCTGGGGACAGGGCCGGGGCCAACGTCCTGACTTTC
16	TRBJ2-2	NA	TRBD2	TRBV5-1	CASSLGSSGVTGELFF	TGCGCCAGCAGCTTGGGTTCTAGCGGGGTCACCGGGGAGCTGTTTTTT
13	TRBJ2-1	NA	NA	TRBV5-1	CASSLETAYEQFF	TGCGCCAGCAGCTTGGAAACAGCCTATGAGCAGTTCTTC
15	TRBJ2-7	once	TRBD2	TRBV6-5	CASSYIRDYRTEQYF	TGTGCCAGCAGTTATATCCGGGACTACCGTACGGAGCAGTACTTC
14	TRBJ2-3	NA	NA	TRBV2	CASSRSRDTDTQYF	TGTGCCAGCAGTCGGAGCAGAGACACAGATACGCAGTATTTT
15	TRBJ2-7	NA	TRBD1	TRBV4-1	CASSHGRQGAYEQYF	TGCGCCAGCAGCCATGGACGACAGGGAGCCTACGAGCAGTACTTC
15	TRBJ2-1	NA	TRBD1	TRBV2	CASSSGTGGENEQFF	TGTGCCAGCAGTTCCGGGACAGGGGGAGAGAATGAGCAGTTCTTC
14	TRBJ1-6	NA	TRBD1	TRBV6-5	CASNDRASNSPLHF	TGTGCCAGCAACGACAGGGCATCTAATTCCCCCCTCCACTTT
15	TRBJ1-1	NA	NA	TRBV28	CASSSTVVGGTEAFF	TGTGCCAGCAGTTCAACAGTGGTAGGAGGAACTGAAGCTTTCTTT
17	TRBJ2-4	few	TRBD2	TRBV6-1	CASSELAGGLAKNIQYF	TGTGCCAGCAGTGAGCTAGCGGGAGGTTTAGCCAAAAACATTCAGTACTTC
16	TRBJ2-2	NA	TRBD1	TRBV6-6	CASKGTGGIGAGELFF	TGTGCCAGCAAGGGGACAGGGGGCATTGGCGCCGGGGAGCTGTTTTTT
15	TRBJ2-7	NA	NA	TRBV2	CASSDPQGKSYEQYF	TGTGCCAGCAGTGACCCCCAGGGGAAATCCTACGAGCAGTACTTC
14	TRBJ2-7	NA	NA	TRBV7-9	CASSLAAGSNEQYF	TGTGCCAGCAGCTTAGCCGCAGGCTCGAACGAGCAGTACTTC
15	TRBJ1-4	NA	NA	TRBV7-9	CASSLHLDTNEKLFF	TGTGCCAGCAGCTTACACCTAGATACTAATGAAAAACTGTTTTTT
13	TRBJ1-2	NA	NA	TRBV5-4	CASSLDSAYGYTF	TGTGCCAGCAGCTTAGACAGTGCCTATGGCTACACCTTC